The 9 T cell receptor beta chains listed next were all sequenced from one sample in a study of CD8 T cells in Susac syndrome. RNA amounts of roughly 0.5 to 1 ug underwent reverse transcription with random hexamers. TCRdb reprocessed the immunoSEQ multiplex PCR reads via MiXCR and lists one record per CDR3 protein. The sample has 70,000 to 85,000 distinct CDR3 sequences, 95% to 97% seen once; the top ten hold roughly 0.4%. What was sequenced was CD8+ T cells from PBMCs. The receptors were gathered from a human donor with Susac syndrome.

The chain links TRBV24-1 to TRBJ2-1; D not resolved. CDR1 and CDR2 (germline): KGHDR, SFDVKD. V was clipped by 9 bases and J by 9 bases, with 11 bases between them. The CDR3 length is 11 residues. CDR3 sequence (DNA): TGTGCCACCGCGCAAGAAGGTGAGCAGTTCTTC. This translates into CATAQEGEQFF.

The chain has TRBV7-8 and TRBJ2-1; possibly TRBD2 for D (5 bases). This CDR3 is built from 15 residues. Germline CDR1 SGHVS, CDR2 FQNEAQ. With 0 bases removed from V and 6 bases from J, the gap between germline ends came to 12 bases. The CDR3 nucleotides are TGTGCCAGCAGCTTAGCGGGAGAAAAAGGCAATGAGCAGTTCTTC. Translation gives CASSLAGEKGNEQFF.

CDR3 amino acids: CASSLAGTSTRETQYF. The CDR3 nucleotides read TGTGCCAGCAGCTTAGCCGGGACAAGCACGCGGGAGACCCAGTACTTC. The chain joins TRBV11-2 to TRBJ2-5, with D possibly being TRBD1 (6 bases). Germline V CDR1 and CDR2: SGHAT, FQNNGV. Trimming removed 1 base at V and 5 bases at J, with 17 bases between. This CDR3 has 16 amino acids.

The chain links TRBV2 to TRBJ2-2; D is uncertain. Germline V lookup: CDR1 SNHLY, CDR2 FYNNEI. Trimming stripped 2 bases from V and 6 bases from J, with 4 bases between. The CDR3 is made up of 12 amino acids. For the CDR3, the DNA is TGTGCCAGCAGTGAACGGGCCGGGGAGCTGTTTTTT. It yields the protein CASSERAGELFF.

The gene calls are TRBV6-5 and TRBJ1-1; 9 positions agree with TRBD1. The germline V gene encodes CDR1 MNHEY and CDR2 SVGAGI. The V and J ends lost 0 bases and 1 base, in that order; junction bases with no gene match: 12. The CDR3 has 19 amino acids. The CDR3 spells CASSYSGRGTGWKNTEAFF. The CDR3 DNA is TGTGCCAGCAGTTACTCGGGTCGCGGGACAGGGTGGAAGAACACTGAAGCTTTCTTT.

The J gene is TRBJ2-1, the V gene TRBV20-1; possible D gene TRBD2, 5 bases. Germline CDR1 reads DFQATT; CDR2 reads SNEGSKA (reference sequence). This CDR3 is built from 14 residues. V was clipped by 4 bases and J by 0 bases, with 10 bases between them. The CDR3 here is CSANGELSYNEQFF. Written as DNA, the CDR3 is TGCAGTGCTAACGGGGAACTCTCCTACAATGAGCAGTTCTTC.

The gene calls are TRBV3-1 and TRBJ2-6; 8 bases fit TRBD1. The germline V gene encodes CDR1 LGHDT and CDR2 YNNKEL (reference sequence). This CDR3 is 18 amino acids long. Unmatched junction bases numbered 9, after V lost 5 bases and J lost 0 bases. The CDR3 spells CASSTQGAKFSGANVLTF. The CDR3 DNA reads TGTGCCAGCAGCACCCAGGGGGCTAAATTCTCTGGGGCCAACGTCCTGACTTTC.

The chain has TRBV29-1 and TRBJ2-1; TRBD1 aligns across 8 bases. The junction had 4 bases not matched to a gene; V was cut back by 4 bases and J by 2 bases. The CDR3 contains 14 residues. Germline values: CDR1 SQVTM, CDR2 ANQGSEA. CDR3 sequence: CSVVADRAYNEQFF. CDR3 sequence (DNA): TGCAGCGTTGTAGCGGACAGGGCCTACAATGAGCAGTTCTTC.

CDR3 DNA: TGTGCCTGGACCGCTGGACAGGGTGGGTTTTACGAGCAGTACTTC. The encoded protein is CAWTAGQGGFYEQYF. V gene TRBV30 combines with J gene TRBJ2-7, with TRBD1 matching over 8 bases. Germline trimming cut 4 bases from V and 4 bases from J; bases unmatched to any gene: 12. Germline CDR1 reads GTSNPN; CDR2 reads SVGIG (reference sequence). This CDR3 has 15 residues.